One and the same sample provided the 14 T cell receptor beta chains below, sequenced in a study of blood T cell repertoires in COVID-19. Produced via immunoSEQ multiplex PCR; TCRdb's table is partial and in-frame only. The table shows roughly 300,000 clones, with 92% occurring only once. Sequencing was done on a sample of PBMCs or T cells enriched from blood (not recorded which). These receptor sequences come from a woman in her 30s who had recovered from COVID-19.

The chain is built from TRBV28 and TRBJ2-7, with TRBD2 matching over 9 bases. Unmatched junction bases numbered 16, after V lost 4 bases and J lost 3 bases. Germline values: CDR1 MDHEN, CDR2 SYDVKM. This CDR3 region has 18 residues. Here the CDR3 reads CASSSINVAGDRVYEQYF. DNA of the CDR3: TGTGCCAGCAGTTCAATAAATGTAGCGGGAGACCGGGTCTACGAGCAGTACTTC.

This chain uses TRBV19 with TRBJ1-6; D is unclear. The CDR3 runs 13 residues. V dropped 10 bases and J dropped 8 bases, with 15 bases sitting between them. Germline assignment: CDR1 LNHDA and CDR2 SQIVND (reference sequence). CDR3 DNA: TGTGCCACCAGACACCGGGAGGATTCACCCCTCCACTTT. Translation gives CATRHREDSPLHF.

V gene TRBV6-5 combines with J gene TRBJ1-2, with TRBD1 matching over 7 bases. This CDR3 comprises 13 residues. The V gene end was trimmed by 6 bases and the J gene end by 8 bases; junction bases not matched to a gene: 9. Looked up from germline, CDR1 is MNHEY and CDR2 is SVGAGI. CDR3 sequence reads: CASSSTGPGGYTF. Written as DNA, the CDR3 is TGTGCCAGCAGCTCGACAGGGCCAGGAGGCTACACCTTC.

The J gene is TRBJ1-1, the V gene TRBV29-1; 9 nucleotides agree with TRBD1. V was pared by 5 bases and J by 5 bases, with 3 bases of the junction left unmatched. The CDR3 totals 12 residues. Germline CDR1 SQVTM, CDR2 ANQGSEA. The CDR3 region has the DNA TGCAGCGTTATCGGACAGGGGACTGAAGCTTTCTTT. It specifies CSVIGQGTEAFF.

V and J are TRBV3-1 (or the pseudogene TRBV3-2) and TRBJ2-5; D ambiguous. Trimming removed 3 bases at V and 2 bases at J, with 7 bases between. The CDR3 is made up of 13 amino acids. In germline, CDR1 is LGHDT, CDR2 YNNKEL (reference sequence). CDR3 sequence: CASSQGTQETQYF. The CDR3 bases are TGTGCCAGCAGCCAGGGCACACAAGAGACCCAGTACTTC.

The CDR3 nucleotides read TGTGCCAGTACCTCTCCGGGACAGGGGACGGGTGACACCGGGGAGCTGTTTTTT. As protein: CASTSPGQGTGDTGELFF. The chain uses TRBV19 and TRBJ2-2; 10 positions match TRBD1. Germline assignment: CDR1 LNHDA and CDR2 SQIVND (reference sequence). J was trimmed by 3 bases and V by 7 bases; bases with no gene match: 14. CDR3 length equals 18 residues.

The genes are TRBV7-8 and TRBJ2-3, with D possibly TRBD1 on 6 matching bases. The CDR3 extends over 15 amino acids. Trimming removed 6 bases at V and 1 base at J, with 14 bases between. Per the germline V gene, CDR1 is SGHVS and CDR2 is FQNEAQ. CDR3 region: CASSRRQDGTDTQYF. As DNA, the CDR3 is TGTGCCAGCAGTCGCCGACAGGACGGCACAGATACGCAGTATTTT.

J is TRBJ2-1 and V is TRBV29-1; possibly TRBD2 for D (6 bases). With 3 bases removed from V and 7 bases from J, the gap between germline ends came to 13 bases. CDR1 SQVTM and CDR2 ANQGSEA come from the germline V gene. This CDR3 comprises 13 residues. CDR3 loop: CSVDGTGRNEQFF. CDR3 nucleotide sequence: TGCAGCGTTGATGGGACGGGGAGGAATGAGCAGTTCTTC.

The V call is TRBV28, the J call TRBJ1-2, with D perhaps matching TRBD1 (5 bases). CDR3 length: 13 residues. Germline values: CDR1 MDHEN, CDR2 SYDVKM. Trimming removed 3 bases at V and 8 bases at J, with 13 bases between. The CDR3 is CASSFRAPGGYTF. The CDR3 DNA reads as TGTGCCAGCAGTTTCAGGGCACCCGGGGGCTACACCTTC.

Written as DNA, the CDR3 is TGTGCCAGCAGCCAAGATGGACAGGGGGCGCAGGGCTACACCTTC. This gives the protein CASSQDGQGAQGYTF. The chain carries TRBV14 and TRBJ1-2; TRBD1 matches 11 bases. Losses at the gene ends were 0 bases for V and 8 bases for J; bases not matched to a gene: 5. Germline lookup yields CDR1 SGHDN and CDR2 FVKESK. The CDR3 is 15 amino acids.

V and J are TRBV9 and TRBJ2-3; D call uncertain. Germline values: CDR1 SGDLS, CDR2 YYNGEE. The CDR3 consists of 17 residues. The V and J ends lost 2 bases and 0 bases respectively, with 16 bases between them. The CDR3 loop is CASSVNQQSSSTDTQYF. The DNA for the CDR3 is TGTGCCAGCAGCGTTAACCAACAGTCTTCTAGCACAGATACGCAGTATTTT.

V and J are TRBV4-3 and TRBJ2-2; 7 nucleotides agree with TRBD1. CDR1 LGHNA and CDR2 YSLEER come from the germline V gene. The CDR3 runs 16 residues. After removal of 3 bases from V and 5 bases from J, the junction contained 9 bases not matched to a gene. This CDR3 reads CASSQTTGVVTGELFF. The CDR3 coding sequence is TGCGCCAGCAGCCAGACTACAGGGGTGGTTACCGGGGAGCTGTTTTTT.

V usage is TRBV5-5 and J usage is TRBJ2-1; 9 bases are shared with TRBD1. CDR1 SGHKS and CDR2 YYEKEE come from the germline V gene (reference sequence). CDR3 length: 17 residues. Trimming took 2 bases from V and 8 from J; bases not matched to a gene: 14. DNA for the CDR3: TGTGCCAGCAGCTTAACAGGGGGCGCAGGATCCCGGGATGAGCAGTTCTTC. This gives the protein CASSLTGGAGSRDEQFF.

The V and J genes are TRBV28 and TRBJ2-7; TRBD2 aligns across 7 bases. CDR1 and CDR2 from the germline V gene are MDHEN and SYDVKM. V lost 8 bases, J lost 0 bases, and 10 bases stayed unmatched. The CDR3 runs 15 residues. CDR3 loop: CASHPPAGSSYEQYF. As DNA, the CDR3 is TGTGCCAGCCACCCCCCAGCGGGAAGCTCCTACGAGCAGTACTTC.